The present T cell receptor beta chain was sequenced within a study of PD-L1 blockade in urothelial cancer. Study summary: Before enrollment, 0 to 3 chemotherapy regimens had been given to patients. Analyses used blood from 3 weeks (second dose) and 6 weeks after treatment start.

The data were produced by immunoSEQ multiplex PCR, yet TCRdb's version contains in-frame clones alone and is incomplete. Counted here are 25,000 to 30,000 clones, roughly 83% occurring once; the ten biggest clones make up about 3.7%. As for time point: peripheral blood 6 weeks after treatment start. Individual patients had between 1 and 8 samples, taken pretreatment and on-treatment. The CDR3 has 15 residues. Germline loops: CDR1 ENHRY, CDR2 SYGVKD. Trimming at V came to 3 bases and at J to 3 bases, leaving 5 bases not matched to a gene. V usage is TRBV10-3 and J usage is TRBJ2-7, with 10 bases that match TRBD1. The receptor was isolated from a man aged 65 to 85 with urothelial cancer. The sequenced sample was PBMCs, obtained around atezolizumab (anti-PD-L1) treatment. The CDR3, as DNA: TGTGCCATCAGTGATAACGACAGGGGGCGCTACGAGCAGTACTTC. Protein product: CAISDNDRGRYEQYF.